Listed here are 14 T cell receptor beta chains from one sample, sequenced in a study of cytomegalovirus exposure and HLA in healthy donors. 13 Jbeta primers and 60 Vbeta primers were used for the PCR. The table came from immunoSEQ multiplex PCR; TCRdb's copy has only in-frame clones and leaves some out. This table has 170,000 or so clones, 75% to 85% appearing once. Sequenced material: PBMCs. The origin of the receptors is a boy younger than 18 in good health and CMV-seronegative.

The chain employs TRBV27 and TRBJ2-5; possibly TRBD2 for D (8 bases). Per germline, CDR1 MNHEY and CDR2 SMNVEV (reference sequence). This CDR3 contains 17 residues. V shed 6 bases and J shed 5 bases, with 25 bases lying between them. The CDR3 reads CASSSYGGGDRVETQYF. The CDR3 DNA reads as TGTGCCAGCAGCTCTTACGGGGGGGGCGACAGGGTCGAGACCCAGTACTTC.

The chain combines TRBV6-4 with TRBJ2-2, with TRBD2 matching over 9 bases. V gave up 6 bases and J gave up 5 bases; unmatched junction bases: 4. This CDR3 comprises 14 residues. The germline CDR1 and CDR2 sequences are MRHNA and SNTAGT. DNA for the CDR3: TGTGCCAGCAGGCGGACTAGCGATACCGGGGAGCTGTTTTTT. Translated: CASRRTSDTGELFF.

With regard to this clone: Mismatch with germline at one junction end may stem from a read error. The rearrangement uses TRBV7-7 and TRBJ2-2, with 9 bases lining up with TRBD1. This CDR3 contains 21 residues. Looked up from germline, CDR1 is SSHAT and CDR2 is FNYEAQ (reference sequence). The DNA for the CDR3 is TGTGCTAGCAGCCCCAAGCCGGGACAGGGTTTCCACGGCGAGGCCACCGGGGAGCTGTTTTTT. Amino acid sequence: CASSPKPGQGFHGEATGELFF.

The J gene is TRBJ2-7, the V gene TRBV5-8, with D perhaps TRBD1 (6 bases). The V end lost 3 bases, the J end lost 5 bases, and 18 bases lay between the germline ends. The germline V gene has CDR1 SGHTS and CDR2 YDEGEE. This CDR3 has 15 residues. The CDR3 DNA is TGTGCCAGCAGCTATTGGACAGAGGCGGTCCACGAGCAGTACTTC. Translation: CASSYWTEAVHEQYF.

This clone was seen more than once but under ten times. An end of the junction differs from the germline gene, which may be a read error. The V call is TRBV2, the J call TRBJ2-1; TRBD2 matches at 14 bases. Germline CDR1 and CDR2: SNHLY and FYNNEI. The CDR3 has 18 amino acids. The CDR3 nucleotides are TGTGCCAGCAGAGAAGGACTAGCGGGAGGACGTTCCTACAATGAGCAGTTCTTC. Protein product: CASREGLAGGRSYNEQFF.

The J gene is TRBJ1-1, the V gene TRBV29-1, with D maybe TRBD1 (6 bases). The CDR3 totals 14 residues. Between the trimmed V and J ends, which lost 7 bases and 0 bases, there was a span of 15 bases. In germline, CDR1 is SQVTM, CDR2 ANQGSEA. CDR3 bases: TGCAGCGCCAACAGGGTCCTTCTGAACACTGAAGCTTTCTTT. This codes for CSANRVLLNTEAFF.

The V and J genes are TRBV6-5 and TRBJ1-3; tentatively, D is TRBD1 (6 bases). Germline-derived CDR1 and CDR2 are MNHEY and SVGAGI. The CDR3 extends over 15 amino acids. Trimming shortened V by 4 bases and J by 4 bases, and 14 bases separated the two germline ends. CDR3 sequence reads: CASSSQGSLGNTIYF. Here the CDR3 DNA reads TGTGCCAGCAGTTCACAGGGCTCCTTAGGAAACACCATATATTTT.

This clone was seen a few times. The V and J genes are TRBV6-1 and TRBJ1-5; unclear D gene. Germline assignment: CDR1 MNHNS and CDR2 SASEGT. V was clipped by 3 bases and J by 0 bases, with 3 bases between them. This CDR3 has 13 amino acids. CDR3 protein: CASSDYSNQPQHF. The CDR3 nucleotides are TGTGCCAGCAGTGACTATAGCAATCAGCCCCAGCATTTT.

Notes on this clone: The junction differs from germline at one of its ends, possibly a read error. The chain combines TRBV7-9 with TRBJ1-4; TRBD1 is a possible D gene (5 bases). Germline V lookup: CDR1 SEHNR, CDR2 FQNEAQ (reference sequence). The CDR3 spans 15 residues. The CDR3 DNA reads TGTTCCAGCAGCACAACCGGCAGGGTTCATGAAAAACTGTTTTTT. Its protein product is CSSSTTGRVHEKLFF.

This clone was seen only once. This chain connects TRBV11-3 to TRBJ2-7; a weak D match, TRBD1 (5 bases). The ends were cut back, 5 bases at V and 2 bases at J, with 16 bases in the middle. Germline CDR1 reads SGHNT; CDR2 reads YENEEA. The CDR3 is 15 residues long. CDR3 sequence (DNA): TGTGCCAGCAGCCCCGGAACTGGGGCCGCCTACGAGCAGTACTTC. Protein product: CASSPGTGAAYEQYF.

This clone was detected once. This rearrangement joins TRBV5-1 to TRBJ2-5; a weak D match, TRBD2 (5 bases). The last part of the DNA fits TRBJ2-7 better; the J call may be wrong. This CDR3 has 15 residues. Germline V gives CDR1 SGHRS, CDR2 YFSETQ. CDR3 nucleotide sequence: TGCGCCAGCAGCTTGGCCGAGAGGGTATCACACGAGCAGTACTTC. It codes for CASSLAERVSHEQYF.

This chain uses TRBV6-6 with TRBJ2-2; D gene ambiguous. The V end lost 8 bases, the J end lost 5 bases, and 6 bases lay between the germline ends. The CDR3 is 11 amino acids. CDR1 is MNHNY and CDR2 is SVGAGI in the germline V gene (reference sequence). The CDR3 DNA sequence: TGTGCCAGCCTCACTACCGGGGAGCTGTTTTTT. It yields the protein CASLTTGELFF.

This clone has a single count. The chain joins TRBV5-5 to TRBJ1-1; maybe TRBD1 (6 bases). CDR3 length: 18 residues. CDR1 SGHKS and CDR2 YYEKEE come from the germline V gene (reference sequence). V gave up 1 base and J gave up 3 bases, with 22 bases separating them. The CDR3 reads CASSLSTYRVRFDTEAFF. For the CDR3, the DNA is TGTGCCAGCAGCTTGTCAACATACAGGGTCCGGTTCGACACTGAAGCTTTCTTT.

V gene TRBV7-6 combines with J gene TRBJ1-1; 9 bases align to TRBD1. V was clipped by 5 bases and J by 0 bases; unmatched bases: 7. The germline CDR1 and CDR2 sequences are SGHVS and FNYEAQ. CDR3 size: 16 residues. The CDR3 DNA is TGTGCCAGCAGCCTACAGGGGGCCATACTGAACACTGAAGCTTTCTTT. It translates to CASSLQGAILNTEAFF.